This T cell receptor beta chain appears in the sequencing data of a study of cytomegalovirus exposure and HLA in healthy donors. Findings and caveats of the study: Later analysis revealed greater clonal expansion in HLA-associated TCR beta chains than in equally common others.

Germline CDR1 and CDR2: SQVTM and ANQGSEA. The CDR3 spans 11 residues. As regards this clone: What it binds is unknown.

The PCR made use of 60 Vbeta and 13 Jbeta primers. TCRdb's table, derived via immunoSEQ multiplex PCR, lists solely in-frame clones and lacks some. The sample lists about 150,000 clones, approximately 80% occurring once. The clonotype was recovered from a middle-aged woman in good health and CMV-seropositive. V is TRBV29-1 and J is TRBJ1-2; the match to TRBD1 covers 7 bases. The sample was PBMCs. CDR3 sequence reads: CGGGGFYGYTF. The CDR3 nucleotides are TGCGGAGGGGGCGGATTCTATGGCTACACCTTC. The full variable domain, its missing parts supplied by reference TRBV29-1 and TRBJ1-2, is SAVISQKPSRDICQRGTSLTIQCQVDSQVTMMFWYRQQPGQSLTLIATANQGSEATYESGFVIDKFPISRPNLTFSTLTVSNMSPEDSSIYLCGGGGFYGYTFGSGTRLTVV.